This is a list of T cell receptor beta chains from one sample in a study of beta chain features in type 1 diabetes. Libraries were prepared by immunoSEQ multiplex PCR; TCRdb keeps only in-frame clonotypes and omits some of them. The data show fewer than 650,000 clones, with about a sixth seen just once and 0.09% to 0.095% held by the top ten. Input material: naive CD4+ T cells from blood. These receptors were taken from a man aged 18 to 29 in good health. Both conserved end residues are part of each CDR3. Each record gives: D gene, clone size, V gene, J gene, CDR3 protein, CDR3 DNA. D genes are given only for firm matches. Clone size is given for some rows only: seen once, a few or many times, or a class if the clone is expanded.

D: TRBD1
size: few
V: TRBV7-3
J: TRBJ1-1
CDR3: CASSLSGTGVMNTEAFF
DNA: TGTGCCAGCAGCTTATCAGGGACAGGGGTTATGAACACTGAAGCTTTCTTT

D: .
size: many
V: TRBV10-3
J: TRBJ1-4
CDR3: CATTGGTTNEKLFF
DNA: TGTGCCACTACCGGGGGAACAACTAATGAAAAACTGTTTTTT

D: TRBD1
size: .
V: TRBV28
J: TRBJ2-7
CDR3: CASSFSRLGTGAYEQYF
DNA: TGTGCCAGCAGTTTCTCCAGGTTGGGGACAGGGGCCTACGAGCAGTACTTC

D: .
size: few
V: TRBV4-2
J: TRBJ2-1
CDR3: CASSQAPVSYNEQFF
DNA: TGTGCCAGCAGCCAAGCGCCGGTATCCTACAATGAGCAGTTCTTC

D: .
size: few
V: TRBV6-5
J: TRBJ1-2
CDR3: CASSPPGTLNYGYTF
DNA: TGTGCCAGCAGCCCTCCCGGCACCCTCAACTATGGCTACACCTTC

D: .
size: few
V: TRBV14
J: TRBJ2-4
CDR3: CASSLWGANIQYF
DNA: TGTGCCAGCAGCCTCTGGGGCGCGAACATTCAGTACTTC

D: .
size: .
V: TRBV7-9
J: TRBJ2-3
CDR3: CASSLALGTLRPSTDTQYF
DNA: TGTGCCAGCAGCTTAGCTTTAGGGACACTTAGACCAAGCACAGATACGCAGTATTTT

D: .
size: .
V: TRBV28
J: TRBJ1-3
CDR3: CASSTSGGNTIYF
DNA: TGTGCCAGCAGTACGTCTGGAGGAAACACCATATATTTT

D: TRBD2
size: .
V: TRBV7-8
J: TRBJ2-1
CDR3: CASSYQASGRTRSEQFF
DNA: TGTGCCAGCAGCTATCAAGCTAGCGGGAGGACCCGTTCCGAGCAGTTCTTC

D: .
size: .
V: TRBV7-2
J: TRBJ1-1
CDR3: CASSSSGTLTGTEAFF
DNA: TGTGCCAGCAGCTCCTCTGGGACCTTAACGGGGACTGAAGCTTTCTTT

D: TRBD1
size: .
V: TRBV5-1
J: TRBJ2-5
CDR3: CASSYTGVSGETQYF
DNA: TGCGCCAGCAGCTACACAGGGGTTTCAGGGGAGACCCAGTACTTC

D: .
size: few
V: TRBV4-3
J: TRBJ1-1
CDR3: CASSQVKTAEAFF
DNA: TGCGCCAGCAGCCAAGTTAAGACGGCGGAAGCTTTCTTT

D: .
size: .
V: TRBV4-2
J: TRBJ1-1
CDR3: CASSQGNAGVLTEAFF
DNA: TGTGCCAGCAGCCAAGGTAATGCAGGGGTTTTAACTGAAGCTTTCTTT

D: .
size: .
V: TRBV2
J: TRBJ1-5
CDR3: CASSEQGINQPQHF
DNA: TGTGCCAGCAGTGAGCAAGGGATCAATCAGCCCCAGCATTTT

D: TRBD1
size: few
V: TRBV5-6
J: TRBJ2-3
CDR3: CARSPPTGADTQYF
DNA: TGTGCCAGATCCCCCCCAACAGGGGCAGATACGCAGTATTTT

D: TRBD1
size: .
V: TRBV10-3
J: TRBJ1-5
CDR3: CAIRGDRDGQPQHF
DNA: TGTGCCATCAGGGGGGACAGGGACGGTCAGCCCCAGCATTTT

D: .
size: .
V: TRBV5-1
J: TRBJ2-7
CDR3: CASSLGRDYEQYF
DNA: TGCGCCAGCAGCTTGGGCAGGGATTACGAGCAGTACTTC

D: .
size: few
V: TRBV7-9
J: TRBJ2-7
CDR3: CASSTSSGYEQYF
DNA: TGTGCCAGCAGCACGAGCTCGGGCTACGAGCAGTACTTC

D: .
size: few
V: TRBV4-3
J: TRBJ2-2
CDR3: CASSQDRSFSRGGELFF
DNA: TGCGCCAGCAGCCAAGATAGATCGTTCTCTCGAGGAGGGGAGCTGTTTTTT

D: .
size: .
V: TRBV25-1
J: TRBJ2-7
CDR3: CASLGTQSSYEQYF
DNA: TGTGCCAGCTTGGGGACGCAGAGCTCCTACGAGCAGTACTTC

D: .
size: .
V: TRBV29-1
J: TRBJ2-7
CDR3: CSVEVSRGYEQYF
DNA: TGCAGCGTTGAAGTGAGCAGGGGATACGAGCAGTACTTC

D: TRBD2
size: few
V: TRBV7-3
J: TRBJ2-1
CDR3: CASSLRTSGNEQFF
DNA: TGTGCCAGCAGCTTACGGACTAGCGGCAATGAGCAGTTCTTC

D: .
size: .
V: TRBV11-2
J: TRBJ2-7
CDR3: CASSLDRQPQYEQYF
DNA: TGTGCCAGCAGCTTAGATCGCCAGCCCCAATACGAGCAGTACTTC

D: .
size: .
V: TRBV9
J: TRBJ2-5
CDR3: CASSSLPRAQETQYF
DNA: TGTGCCAGCAGCTCACTTCCTAGGGCCCAAGAGACCCAGTACTTC

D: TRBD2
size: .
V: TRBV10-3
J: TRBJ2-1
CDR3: CAISPGLAGVGTYNEQFF
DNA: TGTGCCATCAGTCCAGGACTAGCGGGAGTAGGGACCTACAATGAGCAGTTCTTC